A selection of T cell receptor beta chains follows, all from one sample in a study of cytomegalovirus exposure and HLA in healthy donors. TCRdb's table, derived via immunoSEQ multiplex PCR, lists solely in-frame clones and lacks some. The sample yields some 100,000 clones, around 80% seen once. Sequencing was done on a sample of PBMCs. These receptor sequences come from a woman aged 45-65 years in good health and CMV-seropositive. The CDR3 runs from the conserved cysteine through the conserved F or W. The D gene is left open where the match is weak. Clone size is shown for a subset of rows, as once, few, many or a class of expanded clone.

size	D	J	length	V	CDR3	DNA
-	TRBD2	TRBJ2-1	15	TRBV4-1	CASRFAGGAYNEQFF	TGCGCCAGCAGATTTGCCGGGGGGGCCTACAATGAGCAGTTCTTC
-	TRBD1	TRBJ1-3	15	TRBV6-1	CASSLTGVIGNTIYF	TGTGCCAGCAGCCTAACAGGGGTGATAGGAAACACCATATATTTT
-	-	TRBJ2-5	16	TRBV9	CASSGSRGVFQETQYF	TGTGCCAGCAGCGGGAGCAGGGGGGTCTTTCAAGAGACCCAGTACTTC
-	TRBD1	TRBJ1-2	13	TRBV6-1	CASRGTEAEGYTF	TGTGCCAGCAGGGGGACAGAGGCAGAGGGCTACACCTTC
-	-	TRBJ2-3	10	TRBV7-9	CSTHTDTQYF	TGTTCCACCCACACGGATACGCAGTATTTT
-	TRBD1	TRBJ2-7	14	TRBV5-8	CASSTGQFLYEQYF	TGTGCCAGCAGCACGGGACAGTTCCTATACGAGCAGTACTTC
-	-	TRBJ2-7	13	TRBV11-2	CASSLLRVYEQYF	TGTGCCAGCAGTTTATTGCGGGTTTACGAGCAGTACTTC
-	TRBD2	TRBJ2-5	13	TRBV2	CASKVGGRETQYF	TGTGCCAGCAAAGTAGGCGGGAGAGAGACCCAGTACTTC
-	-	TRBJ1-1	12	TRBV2	CAIPQGLTEAFF	TGTGCCATCCCACAGGGTTTAACTGAAGCTTTCTTT
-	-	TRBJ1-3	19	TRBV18	CASSPPWRGKPSPENTIYF	TGTGCCAGCTCACCACCGTGGCGGGGGAAACCCTCCCCCGAAAACACCATATATTTT
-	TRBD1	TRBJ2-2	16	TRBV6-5	CASSYSKTGSTGELFF	TGTGCCAGCAGTTACTCGAAGACAGGGTCCACCGGGGAGCTGTTTTTT
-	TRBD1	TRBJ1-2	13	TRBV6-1	CASRETGNYGYTF	TGTGCCAGCAGAGAGACAGGGAACTATGGCTACACCTTC
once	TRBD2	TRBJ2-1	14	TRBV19	CASSLLAGAGEQFF	TGTGCCAGTAGTCTGCTAGCGGGAGCGGGTGAGCAGTTCTTC
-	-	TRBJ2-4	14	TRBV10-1	CASSESTVKNIQYF	TGCGCCAGCAGTGAGTCCACAGTCAAAAACATTCAGTACTTC
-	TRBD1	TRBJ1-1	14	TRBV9	CASSVGTGVTEAFF	TGTGCCAGCAGCGTAGGTACAGGGGTTACTGAAGCTTTCTTT
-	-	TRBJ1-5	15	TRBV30	CAWSESNLSNQPQHF	TGTGCCTGGAGTGAATCTAATCTTAGCAATCAGCCCCAGCATTTT
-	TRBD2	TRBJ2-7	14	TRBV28	CASGLSSGLYEQYF	TGTGCCAGCGGCCTATCTAGCGGGCTCTACGAGCAGTACTTC
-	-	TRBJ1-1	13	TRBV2	CASSEGGKFEAFF	TGTGCCAGCAGTGAAGGAGGCAAGTTTGAAGCTTTCTTT
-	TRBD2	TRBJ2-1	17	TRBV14	CASSFGLAGGPGDEQFF	TGTGCCAGCAGCTTCGGACTAGCGGGGGGGCCGGGGGATGAGCAGTTCTTC
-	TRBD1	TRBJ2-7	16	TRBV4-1	CASSQLHPGQRYEQYF	TGCGCCAGCAGCCAGCTCCATCCGGGACAGCGATACGAGCAGTACTTC
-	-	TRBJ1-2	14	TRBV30	CAWSVGDSSYGYTF	TGTGCCTGGAGTGTAGGCGACAGTTCCTATGGCTACACCTTC
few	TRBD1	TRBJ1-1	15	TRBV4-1	CASSQDSGGNTEAFF	TGCGCCAGCAGCCAAGATTCAGGGGGCAACACTGAAGCTTTCTTT
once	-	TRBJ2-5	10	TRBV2	CASLRGTQYF	TGTGCCAGCCTTAGGGGGACCCAGTACTTC
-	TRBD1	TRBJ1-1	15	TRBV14	CASSAQGARGTEAFF	TGTGCCAGCAGCGCACAGGGGGCGCGGGGCACTGAAGCTTTCTTT
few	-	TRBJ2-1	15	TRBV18	CASSLARSSYNEQFF	TGTGCCAGCTCACTAGCGAGGAGCTCCTACAATGAGCAGTTCTTC
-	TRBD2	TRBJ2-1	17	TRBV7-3	CASSSTSGRSSYNEQFF	TGTGCCAGCAGCTCCACTAGCGGGAGAAGCTCCTACAATGAGCAGTTCTTC
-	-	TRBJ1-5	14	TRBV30	CAWSGVSSNQPQHF	TGTGCCTGGAGTGGAGTAAGTAGCAATCAGCCCCAGCATTTT
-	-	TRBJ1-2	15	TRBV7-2	CASSFSRASNYGYTF	TGTGCCAGCAGCTTTTCCAGGGCATCTAACTATGGCTACACCTTC
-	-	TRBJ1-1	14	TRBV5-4	CASSPEQDHTEAFF	TGTGCCAGCAGCCCAGAACAGGACCACACTGAAGCTTTCTTT
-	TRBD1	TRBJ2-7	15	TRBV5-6	CASSLASTGRWEQYF	TGTGCCAGCAGCTTGGCGTCGACAGGGCGATGGGAGCAGTACTTC
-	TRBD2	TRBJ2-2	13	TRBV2	CASRAGGSGELFF	TGTGCCAGCAGAGCGGGGGGGTCCGGGGAGCTGTTTTTT
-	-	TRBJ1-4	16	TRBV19	CASSHPSGAQGEKLFF	TGTGCCAGTAGCCACCCCTCAGGGGCCCAGGGGGAAAAACTGTTTTTT
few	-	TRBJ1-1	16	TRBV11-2	CASSSRLAAMNTEAFF	TGTGCCAGCAGCTCTCGACTAGCGGCCATGAACACTGAAGCTTTCTTT
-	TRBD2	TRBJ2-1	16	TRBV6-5	CASSYGTSGRAGEQFF	TGTGCCAGCAGTTACGGGACTAGCGGGAGGGCAGGGGAGCAGTTCTTC
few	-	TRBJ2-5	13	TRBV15	CATSRVPQETQYF	TGTGCCACCAGCAGAGTTCCTCAAGAGACCCAGTACTTC
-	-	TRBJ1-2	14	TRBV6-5	CASSYSTGRYGYTF	TGTGCCAGCAGTTACTCGACGGGTAGATATGGCTACACCTTC
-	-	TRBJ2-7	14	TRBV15	CATSRMGSLDEQYF	TGTGCCACCAGCAGGATGGGGAGTTTGGACGAGCAGTACTTC
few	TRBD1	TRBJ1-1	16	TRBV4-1	CASSQETGGSNTEAFF	TGCGCCAGCAGCCAAGAGACAGGGGGGTCGAACACTGAAGCTTTCTTT
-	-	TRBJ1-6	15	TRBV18	CASSPDRNYNSPLHF	TGTGCCAGCTCACCAGACAGGAACTATAATTCACCCCTCCACTTT
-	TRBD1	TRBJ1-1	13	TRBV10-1	CASSTGGAAEAFF	TGCGCCAGCAGTACAGGGGGCGCGGCTGAAGCTTTCTTT
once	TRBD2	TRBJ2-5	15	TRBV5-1	CASSLGTSGSETQYF	TGCGCCAGCAGCCTGGGGACTAGCGGGAGCGAGACCCAGTACTTC
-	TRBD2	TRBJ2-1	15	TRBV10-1	CASSRTSGSGGEQFF	TGCGCCAGCAGTCGGACTAGCGGGAGCGGGGGTGAGCAGTTCTTC
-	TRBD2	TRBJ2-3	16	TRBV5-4	CASSRLAGTPTDTQYF	TGTGCCAGCAGCCGACTAGCGGGGACCCCCACAGATACGCAGTATTTT
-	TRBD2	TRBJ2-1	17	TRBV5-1	CASSLVTSGRGRDEQFF	TGCGCCAGCAGCTTGGTCACTAGCGGGAGGGGGCGGGATGAGCAGTTCTTC
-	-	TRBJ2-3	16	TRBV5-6	CASSLEVGRDTDTQYF	TGTGCCAGCAGCTTGGAGGTCGGGCGGGACACAGATACGCAGTATTTT
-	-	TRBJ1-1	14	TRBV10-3	CAISVGGMNTEAFF	TGTGCCATCAGTGTTGGGGGGATGAACACTGAAGCTTTCTTT
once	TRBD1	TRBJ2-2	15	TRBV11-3	CASSPSGTATGELFF	TGTGCCAGCAGCCCATCCGGGACAGCGACCGGGGAGCTGTTTTTT
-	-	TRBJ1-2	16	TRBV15	CATSNVAGPNSFGYTF	TGTGCCACCAGCAATGTGGCAGGCCCTAATTCTTTTGGCTACACCTTC
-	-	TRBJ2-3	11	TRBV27	CASSRGDTQYF	TGTGCCAGCAGCCGAGGAGATACGCAGTATTTT
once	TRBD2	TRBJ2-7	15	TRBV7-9	CASSQVAGVSYEQYF	TGTGCCAGCAGCCAAGTAGCGGGGGTGTCCTACGAGCAGTACTTC
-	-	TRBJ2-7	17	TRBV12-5	CASGLVLGGPNSYEQYF	TGTGCTAGTGGTTTGGTACTGGGGGGGCCGAATTCCTACGAGCAGTACTTC
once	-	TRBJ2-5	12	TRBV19	CASSGSEETQYF	TGTGCCAGTAGCGGCTCGGAGGAGACCCAGTACTTC